Described below is a single TCR beta chain sequence and its context. Its specificity is unknown. Trimming took off 4 bases at V and 4 bases at J, with 11 bases between the two ends. Germline-derived CDR1 and CDR2 are SGHTA and FQGNSA. The CDR3 totals 14 residues. This sample stems from a study of cytomegalovirus exposure and HLA in healthy donors. Study conclusions and caveats: Association with HLA alleles at 0.05 false discovery rate was found for 15,000 to 20,000 TCR beta sequences in a later analysis. Prior analysis indicated that the majority of TCR beta V segments exhibited productivity approximately 90% or approximately 30% of the time.

Both 60 Vbeta primers and 13 Jbeta primers went into the PCR. TCRdb's copy holds only in-frame clones and misses some; the assay was immunoSEQ multiplex PCR. The table shows under 200,000 clones, with 65% to 85% occurring only once. This sequence was found in a man aged 60-69 years in good health and CMV-seronegative. The specimen sequenced was PBMCs. The chain carries TRBV7-2 and TRBJ1-5; possibly TRBD1 for D (6 bases). The CDR3 bases are TGTGCCAGCAGCTCGGGACAACCAAATCAGCCCCAGCATTTT. Residues: CASSSGQPNQPQHF.